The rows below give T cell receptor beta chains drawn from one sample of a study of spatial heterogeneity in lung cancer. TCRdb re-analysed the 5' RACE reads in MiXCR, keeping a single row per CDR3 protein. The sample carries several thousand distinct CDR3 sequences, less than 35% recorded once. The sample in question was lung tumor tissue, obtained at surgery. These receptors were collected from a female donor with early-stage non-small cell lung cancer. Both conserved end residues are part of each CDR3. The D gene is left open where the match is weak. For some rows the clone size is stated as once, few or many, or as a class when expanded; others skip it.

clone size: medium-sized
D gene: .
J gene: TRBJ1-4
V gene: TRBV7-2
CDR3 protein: CASSTGLFNEKLFF
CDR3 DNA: TGTGCCAGCAGCACGGGACTCTTTAATGAAAAACTGTTTTTT

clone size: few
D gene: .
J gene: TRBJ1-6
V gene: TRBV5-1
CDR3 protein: CASSLDGPLNSPLHF
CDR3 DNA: TGCGCCAGCAGCTTGGACGGGCCGTTAAATTCACCCCTCCACTTT

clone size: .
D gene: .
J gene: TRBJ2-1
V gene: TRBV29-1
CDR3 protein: CSVLGQLSSYNEQFF
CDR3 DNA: TGCAGCGTACTCGGACAGCTTAGCTCCTACAATGAGCAGTTCTTC

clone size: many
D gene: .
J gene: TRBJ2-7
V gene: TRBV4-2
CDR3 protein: CASSQDTGTDEQYF
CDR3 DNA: TGTGCCAGCAGCCAAGATACTGGAACCGACGAGCAGTACTTC

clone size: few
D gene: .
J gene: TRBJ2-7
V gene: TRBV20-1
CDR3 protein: CSARERDRSYEQYF
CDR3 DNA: TGCAGTGCTAGAGAGCGGGACCGCTCCTACGAGCAGTACTTC

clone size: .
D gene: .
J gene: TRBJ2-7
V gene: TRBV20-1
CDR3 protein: CSAALGGVLGQYF
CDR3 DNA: TGCAGTGCCGCCCTCGGAGGCGTATTAGGGCAGTACTTC

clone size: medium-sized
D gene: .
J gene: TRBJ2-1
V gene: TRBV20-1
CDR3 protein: CSARARRGGPYNEQFF
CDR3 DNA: TGCAGTGCTAGGGCTCGGAGGGGGGGACCTTACAATGAGCAGTTCTTC

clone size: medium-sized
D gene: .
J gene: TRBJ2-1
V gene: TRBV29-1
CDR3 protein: CSVGDPGRTSYNEQFF
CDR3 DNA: TGCAGCGTTGGAGATCCCGGGCGAACCTCCTACAATGAGCAGTTCTTC

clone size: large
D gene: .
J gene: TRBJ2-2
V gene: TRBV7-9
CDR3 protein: CASSLETGELFF
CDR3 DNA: TGTGCCAGCAGCTTAGAAACCGGGGAGCTGTTTTTT

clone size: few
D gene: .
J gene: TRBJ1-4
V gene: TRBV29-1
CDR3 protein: CSVVPGTATNEKLFF
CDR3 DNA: TGCAGCGTTGTCCCAGGGACGGCTACTAATGAAAAACTGTTTTTT

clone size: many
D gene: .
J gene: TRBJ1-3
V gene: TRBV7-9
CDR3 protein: CASSPISGRNTIYF
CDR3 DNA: TGTGCCAGCAGCCCAATCTCAGGTCGAAACACCATATATTTT

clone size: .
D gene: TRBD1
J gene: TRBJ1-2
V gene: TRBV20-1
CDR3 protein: CSASLPGGSYGYTF
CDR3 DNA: TGCAGTGCTAGTCTCCCAGGGGGATCCTATGGCTACACCTTC

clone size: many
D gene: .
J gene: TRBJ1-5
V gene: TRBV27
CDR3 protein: CASSLWGGQPQHF
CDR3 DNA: TGTGCCAGCAGTTTATGGGGGGGACAGCCCCAGCATTTT

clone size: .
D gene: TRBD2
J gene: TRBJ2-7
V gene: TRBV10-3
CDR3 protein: CAISERSREGLTEQYF
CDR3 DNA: TGTGCCATCAGTGAGCGCTCGAGGGAGGGTTTGACCGAGCAGTACTTC

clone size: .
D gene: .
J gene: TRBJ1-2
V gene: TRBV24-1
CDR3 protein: CATSGRNYGYTF
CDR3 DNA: TGTGCCACCAGTGGCAGGAACTATGGCTACACCTTC

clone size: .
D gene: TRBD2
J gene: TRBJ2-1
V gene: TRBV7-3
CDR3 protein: CASSAGGAGEQFF
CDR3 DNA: TGTGCCAGCAGCGCCGGGGGGGCGGGTGAGCAGTTCTTC